This T cell receptor (beta chain) was recovered during a study of vaccination and CD4 T cells after COVID-19. Researchers used the Oncomine TCR Beta short-read assay to sequence DNA from cultured CD4+ T cells. In TCRdb, the PCR reads were re-called with MiXCR into one record per CDR3 protein. Of about 4,500 distinct CDR3 sequences in the sample, 22% were seen once. This clonotype was detected a few times. Its antigen remains unidentified. Indicated treatment: 10-day PBMC culture with coronavirus spike peptide pools or control peptides (ViraFEST assay). The origin of this receptor is a human donor who had recovered from COVID-19. Sequences were derived from CD4+ T cells from blood, cultured in vitro, sampled after SARS-CoV-2 vaccination.

CDR3 in amino acids: CASSITRNQPQHF. The DNA for the CDR3 is TGTGCCAGTAGTATCACCCGCAATCAGCCCCAGCATTTT. The rearrangement uses TRBV19 and TRBJ1-5; no definite D call. The CDR3 covers 13 residues. CDR1 and CDR2 from the germline V gene are LNHDA and SQIVND (reference sequence). V was pared by 3 bases and J by 2 bases, with 5 bases between.